This T cell receptor (beta chain) is drawn from a study of blood T cell repertoires in COVID-19. Study background: From the United States, Italy and Spain came samples of acute and convalescent COVID-19. The analysed material was cDNA or gDNA that came from T cells, B-cell-depleted T cells, or PBMCs.

CDR1 and CDR2 (germline): KGHSH, LQKENI. There are 13 residues in the CDR3. The V gene lost 3 bases and the J gene lost 4 bases, with 8 bases spanning the gap. Per the study methods: Estimation of nucleated cell counts was performed using reference gene primer amplification. The method was immunoSEQ multiplex PCR; TCRdb's version includes in-frame clones alone and lacks a portion of them. Clone size and the V and J calls come from that table; the DNA yielded D and trimming. The sample includes 150,000 to 200,000 clones, 60% to 80% of them seen just once. V gene TRBV18 combines with J gene TRBJ2-3; maybe TRBD2 (6 bases). The receptor was isolated from a man aged 55 to 70 with active or convalescent COVID-19. Sample: peripheral blood. This chain's CDR3 is CASSPEGPDTQYF. The DNA for the CDR3 is TGTGCCAGCTCACCGGAGGGCCCAGATACGCAGTATTTT. The full variable domain, with the rest looked up from reference TRBV18 and TRBJ2-3, is NAGVMQNPRHLVRRRGQEARLRCSPMKGHSHVYWYRQLPEEGLKFMVYLQKENIIDESGMPKERFSAEFPKEGPSILRIQQVVRGDSAAYFCASSPEGPDTQYFGPGTRLTVL.